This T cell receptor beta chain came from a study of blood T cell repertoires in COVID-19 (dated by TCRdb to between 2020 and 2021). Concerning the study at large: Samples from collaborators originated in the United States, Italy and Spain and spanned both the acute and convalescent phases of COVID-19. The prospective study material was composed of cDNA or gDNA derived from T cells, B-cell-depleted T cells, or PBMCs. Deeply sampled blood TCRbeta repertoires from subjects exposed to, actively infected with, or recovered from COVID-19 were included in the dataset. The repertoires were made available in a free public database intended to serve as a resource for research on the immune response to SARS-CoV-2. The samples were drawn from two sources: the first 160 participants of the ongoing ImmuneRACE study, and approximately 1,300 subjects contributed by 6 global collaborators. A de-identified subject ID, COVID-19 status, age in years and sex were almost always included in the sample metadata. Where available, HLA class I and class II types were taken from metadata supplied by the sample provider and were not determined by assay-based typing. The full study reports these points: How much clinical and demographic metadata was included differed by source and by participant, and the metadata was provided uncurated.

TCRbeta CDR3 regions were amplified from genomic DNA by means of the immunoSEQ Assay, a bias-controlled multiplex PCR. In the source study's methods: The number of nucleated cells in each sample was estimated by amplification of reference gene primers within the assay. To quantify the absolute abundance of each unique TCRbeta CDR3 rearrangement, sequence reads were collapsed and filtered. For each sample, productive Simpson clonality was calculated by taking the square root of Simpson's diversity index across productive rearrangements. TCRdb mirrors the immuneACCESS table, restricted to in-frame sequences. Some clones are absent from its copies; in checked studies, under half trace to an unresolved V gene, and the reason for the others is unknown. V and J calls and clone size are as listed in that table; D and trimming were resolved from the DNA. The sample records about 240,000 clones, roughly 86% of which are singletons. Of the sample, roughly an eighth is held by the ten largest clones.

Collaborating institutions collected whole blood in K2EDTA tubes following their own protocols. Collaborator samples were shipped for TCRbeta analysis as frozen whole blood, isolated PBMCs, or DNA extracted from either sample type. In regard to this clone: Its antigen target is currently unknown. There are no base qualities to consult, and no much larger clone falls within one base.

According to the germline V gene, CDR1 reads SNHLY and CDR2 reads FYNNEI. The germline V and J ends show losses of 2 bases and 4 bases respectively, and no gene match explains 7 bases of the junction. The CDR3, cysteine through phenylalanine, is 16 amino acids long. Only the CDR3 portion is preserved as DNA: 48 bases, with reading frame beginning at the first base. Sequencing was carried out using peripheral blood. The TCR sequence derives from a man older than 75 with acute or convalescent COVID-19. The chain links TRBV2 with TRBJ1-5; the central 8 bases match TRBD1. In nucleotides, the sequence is TGTGCCAGCAGTGAACCCAGGGGGCGAATGAATCAGCCCCAGCATTTT. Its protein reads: CASSEPRGRMNQPQHF. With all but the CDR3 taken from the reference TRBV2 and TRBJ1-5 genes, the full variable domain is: EPEVTQTPSHQVTQMGQEVILRCVPISNHLYFYWYRQILGQKVEFLVSFYNNEISEKSEIFDDQFSVERPDGSNFTLKIRSTKLEDSAMYFCASSEPRGRMNQPQHFGDGTRLSIL.